The 13 T cell receptor beta chains reported below all come from one sample, sequenced in a study of T cell responses to AZD1222 COVID-19 vaccine (dated by TCRdb to the early 2020s). Taken with the paper, the label for time point translates to: baseline before first vaccination. The library came from the immunoSEQ multiplex PCR assay. The immuneACCESS repertoire file appears here via TCRdb, limited to in-frame rearrangements. These files lack a portion of the clones; in checked studies, under half of the deficit traces to unresolved V genes, and the cause of the others is not known. The sample has about 150,000 clones on record, around 90% of them singletons. The biggest ten clones account for 1.5% to 2% of the sample. Specimen: peripheral blood, collected on day 0 of AZD1222 vaccination. The source is an adult in good health.

The chain has TRBV7-9 and TRBJ2-3, with D possibly TRBD1 on 6 matching bases. CDR3 length: 17 amino acids. Looked up from germline, CDR1 is SEHNR and CDR2 is FQNEAQ (reference sequence). V was cut by 5 bases and J by 2 bases, with 20 bases left in between. CDR3 sequence (DNA): TGTGCCAGCAGCAAAACAACCGGGACAATCCCCACAGATACGCAGTATTTT. Translating gives CASSKTTGTIPTDTQYF.

The gene calls are TRBV5-1 and TRBJ2-3, with TRBD1 matching 9 bases. The V gene's germline CDR1 is SGHRS and CDR2 YFSETQ. Germline trimming cut 4 bases from V and 1 base from J; bases unmatched to any gene: 4. This CDR3 has 15 residues. CDR3 in amino acids: CASSPRDRGTDTQYF. CDR3 nucleotide sequence: TGCGCCAGCAGCCCCAGGGACAGGGGCACAGATACGCAGTATTTT.

This clone was observed a few times. The CDR3 is CASSPTGEAGHGYTF. In nucleotides, the CDR3 is TGTGCCAGCTCACCGACAGGGGAGGCGGGGCATGGCTACACCTTC. The gene calls are TRBV18 and TRBJ1-2; 8 positions match TRBD1. The germline gives CDR1 KGHSH, CDR2 LQKENI. V gave up 3 bases and J gave up 6 bases; unmatched junction bases: 9. The CDR3 consists of 15 residues.

The gene calls are TRBV19 and TRBJ2-4, with 8 bases that match TRBD1. Germline values: CDR1 LNHDA, CDR2 SQIVND (reference sequence). The CDR3 has 14 amino acids. The V segment lost 6 bases and the J segment 1 base; nucleotides outside the gene matches: 2. The CDR3 nucleotides read TGTGCCAGTAGAAGACAGGGGGCCAAAAACATTCAGTACTTC. It codes for CASRRQGAKNIQYF.

The J gene is TRBJ2-7, the V gene TRBV7-2; D perhaps matches TRBD2 (6 bases). The CDR3 covers 15 residues. Germline-derived CDR1 and CDR2 are SGHTA and FQGNSA. Trimming stripped 5 bases from V and 2 bases from J, with 16 bases between. CDR3 coding DNA: TGTGCCAGCAGCCTATCTACCGGGAGCCCCTACGAGCAGTACTTC. Amino acid sequence: CASSLSTGSPYEQYF.

V gene TRBV29-1 combines with J gene TRBJ2-2; D is perhaps TRBD2 (5 bases). This CDR3 contains 15 residues. Germline V CDR1 and CDR2: SQVTM, ANQGSEA. Trimming removed 6 bases at V and 4 bases at J, with 18 bases between. This CDR3 reads CSVAPVLGSTGELFF. In nucleotides, the CDR3 is TGCAGCGTCGCGCCTGTCCTGGGGAGCACCGGGGAGCTGTTTTTT.

The chain joins TRBV4-1 to TRBJ2-5; 10 bases fit TRBD1. The CDR3 sequence is 17 residues long. The V segment lost 6 bases and the J segment 2 bases; nucleotides outside the gene matches: 12. Germline values: CDR1 MGHRA, CDR2 YSYEKL. As DNA, the CDR3 is TGCGCCAGCAGACCTCGGGTGACAGGGGGCGGACAAGAGACCCAGTACTTC. Translation gives CASRPRVTGGGQETQYF.

V and J are TRBV29-1 and TRBJ1-3, with D perhaps matching TRBD1 (5 bases). The V end lost 7 bases, the J end lost 4 bases, and 17 bases lay between the germline ends. CDR1 is SQVTM and CDR2 is ANQGSEA in the germline V gene. CDR3 length: 14 amino acids. This CDR3 is CSAGSAGRGNTIYF. The CDR3 DNA follows: TGCAGCGCCGGTTCGGCAGGGCGGGGAAACACCATATATTTT.

V usage is TRBV5-4 and J usage is TRBJ1-2; 7 nucleotides line up with TRBD1. The CDR3 loop spans 16 amino acids. Germline values: CDR1 SGHNT, CDR2 YYREEE (reference sequence). V lost 0 bases, J lost 4 bases, and 9 bases stayed unmatched. CDR3 sequence: CASSLGGVGTVYGYTF. For the CDR3, the DNA is TGTGCCAGCAGCTTGGGGGGAGTCGGGACAGTCTATGGCTACACCTTC.

The chain uses TRBV5-8 and TRBJ1-1, with a weak D call TRBD1 (5 bases). The CDR3 runs to 15 residues. CDR1 and CDR2 (germline): SGHTS, YDEGEE. Trimming removed 4 bases from V and 0 bases from J, with 13 bases in between. CDR3 in DNA: TGTGCCAGCAGCGGAGCTGACAGCTTGAACACTGAAGCTTTCTTT. Its protein product is CASSGADSLNTEAFF.

This rearrangement joins TRBV18 to TRBJ1-1; D remains ambiguous. There are 15 residues in the CDR3. Deletions cut 6 bases from V and 1 base from J, with 15 bases between. Looked up from germline, CDR1 is KGHSH and CDR2 is LQKENI. The DNA of the CDR3 is TGTGCCAGCTCCCTTTTCGGGCGCGGGAACACTGAAGCTTTCTTT. This encodes CASSLFGRGNTEAFF.

The CDR3 sequence: CASSLGPSGYEQYF. The CDR3 coding sequence is TGCGCCAGCAGTTTGGGACCATCGGGCTACGAGCAGTACTTC. The chain couples TRBV4-1 to TRBJ2-7; D possibly matches TRBD1 or TRBD2 (5 bases each). CDR3 length equals 14 residues. Trimming left V 6 bases short and J 3 bases short, with 15 bases between. Per the germline V gene, CDR1 is MGHRA and CDR2 is YSYEKL.

The J gene is TRBJ1-5, the V gene TRBV5-6; possible D gene TRBD1, 6 bases. Trimming cost V 4 bases and J 3 bases, with 11 bases left between them. Germline CDR1 is SGHDT and CDR2 is YYEEEE. This CDR3 comprises 14 residues. CDR3 coding DNA: TGTGCCAGCAGCCTACAGGGTGACAATCAGCCCCAGCATTTT. It yields the protein CASSLQGDNQPQHF.